The entry below describes one T cell receptor (beta chain). Its specificity is not known. Some clones are missing from TCRdb's copy, which holds only in-frame ones; the method was immunoSEQ multiplex PCR. The repertoire has around 80,000 clones, about 86% of them found once; the top ten carry about 0.89%. Germline assignment: CDR1 SGHDT and CDR2 YYEEEE. The CDR3 runs to 15 residues. V lost 5 bases and J lost 2; bases outside the gene matches: 8. This entry is derived from a study of OX40 agonist ivuxolimab in advanced cancers. Looking at the study overall: Ivuxolimab, an agonist antibody against OX40 (CD134), was given to patients. Overall study results and limits: Researchers did not establish what antigens the expanded peripheral T cells target. Average numbers of expanded clones were greater in CD8+ T cells than in CD4+.

The material was CD4+ or CD8+ T cells sorted from blood, obtained in a trial of the OX40 agonist ivuxolimab. The sequence was collected from an adult with an advanced solid tumor such as melanoma, head and neck, liver or kidney cancer. The chain recombines TRBV5-6 with TRBJ2-7; 9 nucleotides agree with TRBD2. This chain's CDR3 is CASSFSGGSPYEQYF. CDR3 DNA sequence: TGTGCCAGCAGTTTTAGCGGGGGCTCCCCCTACGAGCAGTACTTC.